The clone carrying this T cell receptor beta chain appeared many times. Its antigen remains unidentified. Using its own MiXCR run on the reads, TCRdb lists one record per CDR3 protein. The table has under 850,000 distinct CDR3 sequences, less than 40% seen once. The V gene's germline CDR1 is MNHNY and CDR2 SVGAGI (reference sequence). V was pared by 10 bases and J by 5 bases, with 7 bases of the junction left unmatched. This CDR3 spans 12 amino acids. This entry comes from a study of T cell repertoires in cytomegalovirus infection. Study-level information: From public TCR beta signatures came an indication of both CMV infection and matching HLA type. Broader study findings: In two of eight donors, the top clonotype was HLA-C-restricted CMV-specific. Cumulative frequency (of public TCR beta family members) identified carriers of CMV plus the relevant HLA.

V usage is TRBV6-6 and J usage is TRBJ2-5; 7 positions agree with TRBD1. Sequenced material: PBMCs. This TCR derives from a human donor in good health (CMV status not recorded). Some clones in this sample may be carry-over from other donors' samples. Written as DNA, the CDR3 is TGTGCCATCGACAGGGTGGGGGAGACCCAGTACTTC. It encodes CAIDRVGETQYF.